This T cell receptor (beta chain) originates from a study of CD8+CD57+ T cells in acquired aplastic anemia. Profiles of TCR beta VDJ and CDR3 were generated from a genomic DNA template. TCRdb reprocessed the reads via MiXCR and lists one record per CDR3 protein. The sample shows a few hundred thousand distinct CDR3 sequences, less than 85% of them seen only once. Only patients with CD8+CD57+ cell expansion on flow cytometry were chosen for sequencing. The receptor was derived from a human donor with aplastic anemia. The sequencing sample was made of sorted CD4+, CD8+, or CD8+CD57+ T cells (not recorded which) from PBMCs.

The CDR3: CASSEGGESTDTQQFF. The CDR3 DNA is TGTGCCAGCAGCGAGGGGGGCGAGAGCACAGATACGCAGCAGTTCTTC. V usage is TRBV7-9 and J usage is TRBJ2-1; the D gene could be TRBD1 or TRBD2 (6 bases each). Germline values: CDR1 SEHNR, CDR2 FQNEAQ (reference sequence). CDR3 length: 16 amino acids. Trimming took off 5 bases at V and 11 bases at J, with 25 bases between the two ends.